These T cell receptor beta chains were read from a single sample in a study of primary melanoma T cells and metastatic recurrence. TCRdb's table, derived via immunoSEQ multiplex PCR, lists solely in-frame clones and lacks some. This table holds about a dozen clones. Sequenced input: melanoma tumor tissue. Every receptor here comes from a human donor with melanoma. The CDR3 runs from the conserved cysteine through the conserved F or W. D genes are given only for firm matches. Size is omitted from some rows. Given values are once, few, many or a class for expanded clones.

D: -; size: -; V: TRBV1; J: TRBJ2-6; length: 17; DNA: TGCACCAGCAGTCTTTATTGTGCACAAAGTCGGGCCAACGTCCTGACTTTC; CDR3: CTSSLYCAQSRANVLTF
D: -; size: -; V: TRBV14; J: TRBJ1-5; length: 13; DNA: TGTGCCAGCAGCCAAGGGTCTGTTCAGCCCCAGCATTTT; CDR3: CASSQGSVQPQHF
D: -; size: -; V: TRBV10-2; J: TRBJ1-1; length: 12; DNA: TGCGCCAGCAGCGGGGCCTCATCTGAAGCTTTCTTT; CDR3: CASSGASSEAFF
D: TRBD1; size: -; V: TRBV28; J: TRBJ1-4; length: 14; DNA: TGTGCCAGCAGTCGCCCAACAGGGGCGGAAAAACTGTTTTTT; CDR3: CASSRPTGAEKLFF
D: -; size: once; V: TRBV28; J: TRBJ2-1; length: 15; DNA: TGTGCCAGCAGTTTATCGGCAGGGATGAGTAATGAGCAGTTCTTC; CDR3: CASSLSAGMSNEQFF
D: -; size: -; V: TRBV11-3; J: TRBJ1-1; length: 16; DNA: TGTGCCAGCAGCAAGTGGGCGCTTTTAGAGAACACTGAAGCTTTCTTT; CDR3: CASSKWALLENTEAFF